Below are 30 T cell receptor beta chains sequenced from a single sample in a study of monozygotic twins with inflammatory bowel disease. TCRdb reprocessed the 5' RACE reads and keeps a single row for each CDR3 protein, giving no DNA. The table for this sample gives about 380,000 distinct CDR3 sequences. The specimen sequenced was blood. The origin of the receptors is a human donor with ulcerative colitis or Crohn's disease, or a healthy co-twin of an affected twin (not recorded which).

The CDR3 region is CASSLFLVAGGPAGELFF. The chain couples TRBV28 to TRBJ2-2; TCRdb outputs TRBD2, but without DNA this stays unchecked. In germline, CDR1 is MDHEN, CDR2 SYDVKM. CDR3 length: 18 residues.

The rearrangement uses TRBV6-4 and TRBJ2-3; with no DNA, the TCRdb D assignment of TRBD1 cannot be verified. The CDR3 is made up of 14 amino acids. CDR1 MRHNA and CDR2 SNTAGT come from the germline V gene. CDR3 amino acids: CASSHDRGADTQYF.

The chain combines TRBV4-2 with TRBJ2-7; TCRdb reports TRBD1, a call that lacks DNA to check it against. CDR3 length equals 14 residues. Germline loops: CDR1 LGHNA, CDR2 YNFKEQ. CDR3 amino acids: CASSQRGRGREQYF.

The chain combines TRBV7-8 with TRBJ2-1; the TCRdb call, TRBD1, lacks DNA for checking. The CDR3 consists of 15 residues. The V gene's germline CDR1 is SGHVS and CDR2 FQNEAQ. The CDR3 spells CASSLGQGAAGEQFF.

This chain connects TRBV19 to TRBJ1-4; no DNA is available, so the TRBD1 call from TCRdb remains unchecked. In germline, CDR1 is LNHDA, CDR2 SQIVND (reference sequence). This CDR3 has 15 amino acids. CDR3 protein: CASSVQTARNEKLFF.

The CDR3 spells CASSFGQVRQETQYF. The genes are TRBV6-2 or TRBV6-3 and TRBJ2-5; as DNA is missing, the TRBD1 call by TCRdb cannot be tested. Germline V gene data show CDR1 as MNHEY and CDR2 as SVGEGT. CDR3 length equals 15 residues.

The rearrangement links TRBV18 to TRBJ1-1; TCRdb's D call, TRBD1, is unchecked because there is no DNA. The germline CDR1 and CDR2 sequences are KGHSH and LQKENI. The CDR3 length is 15 residues. This CDR3 is CASSDRGRMNTEAFF.

The V call is TRBV7-3, the J call TRBJ2-1; TCRdb returns TRBD2, unconfirmable since there is no DNA. The germline V gene encodes CDR1 SGHTA and CDR2 FQGTGA. The CDR3 has 14 amino acids. The CDR3 spells CASSLISGGDEQFF.

The genes are TRBV19 and TRBJ2-5; TCRdb's D call of TRBD1 is untestable without DNA. This CDR3 comprises 13 residues. From germline, CDR1 is LNHDA and CDR2 SQIVND (reference sequence). The CDR3 sequence is CASRDRAEETQYF. The full variable domain, in which reference TRBV19 and TRBJ2-5 provide the parts outside the CDR3, is DGGITQSPKYLFRKEGQNVTLSCEQNLNHDAMYWYRQDPGQGLRLIYYSQIVNDFQKGDIAEGYSVSREKKESFPLTVTSAQKNPTAFYLCASRDRAEETQYFGPGTRLLVL.

The chain uses TRBV10-3 and TRBJ2-6; the D call of TRBD1 rests on TCRdb alone, since no DNA is present to check it. CDR1 ENHRY and CDR2 SYGVKD come from the germline V gene. This CDR3 spans 16 amino acids. CDR3 in amino acids: CAIQGDPLSGANVLTF.

The chain uses TRBV11-2 and TRBJ2-3; the D call from TCRdb, TRBD1, cannot be confirmed without DNA. The germline CDR1 and CDR2 sequences are SGHAT and FQNNGV. The CDR3 contains 15 residues. CDR3 residues: CASSSLTGVADTQYF.

The J gene is TRBJ2-5, the V gene TRBV7-3; the TCRdb call, TRBD2, lacks DNA for checking. The CDR3 sequence is 15 residues long. CDR1 and CDR2 from the germline V gene are SGHTA and FQGTGA. The CDR3 protein is CASSPLRAGLETQYF.

J is TRBJ2-7 and V is TRBV20-1; TCRdb calls TRBD2, which cannot be checked without DNA. Per germline, CDR1 DFQATT and CDR2 SNEGSKA (reference sequence). The CDR3 covers 14 residues. Here the CDR3 reads CSARTGTSTYEQYF.

The V gene is TRBV20-1, the J gene TRBJ1-4; TCRdb lists TRBD1, though no DNA is available to test this call. Germline CDR1 DFQATT, CDR2 SNEGSKA (reference sequence). The CDR3 loop spans 13 amino acids. CDR3 residues: CSALGTGYEKLFF.

The J gene is TRBJ1-2, the V gene TRBV6-1; TCRdb selects TRBD1, and the lack of DNA leaves this call unchecked. CDR1 and CDR2 (germline): MNHNS, SASEGT. The CDR3 has 15 amino acids. This CDR3 reads CASQRSGQGDYGYTF.

The J gene is TRBJ2-7, the V gene TRBV18; no DNA is available, so the TRBD1 call from TCRdb remains unchecked. The CDR3 covers 14 residues. Germline V gene data show CDR1 as KGHSH and CDR2 as LQKENI. The CDR3 loop is CASSPGTGAYEQYF.

The chain joins TRBV5-1 to TRBJ1-6; the D call from TCRdb, TRBD1, cannot be confirmed without DNA. CDR1 is SGHRS and CDR2 is YFSETQ in the germline V gene. This CDR3 is built from 15 residues. Here the CDR3 reads CASCSSTGGNSPLHF.

The rearrangement joins TRBV6-1 to TRBJ2-3; no DNA is available, so the TRBD1 call from TCRdb remains unchecked. This CDR3 comprises 15 residues. From germline, CDR1 is MNHNS and CDR2 SASEGT. The chain's CDR3 is CASRIGGLRTDTQYF.

This rearrangement joins TRBV12-3 or TRBV12-4 to TRBJ2-3; TCRdb calls TRBD1, which cannot be checked without DNA. This CDR3 has 16 amino acids. This CDR3 is CASSLGGGRSTDTQYF.

The J gene is TRBJ2-3, the V gene TRBV5-1; TCRdb's D call of TRBD2 is untestable without DNA. Per germline, CDR1 SGHRS and CDR2 YFSETQ. The CDR3 length is 14 residues. The CDR3 here is CASILAGGADTQYF. The whole variable domain, remainder taken from reference TRBV5-1 and TRBJ2-3, is KAGVTQTPRYLIKTRGQQVTLSCSPISGHRSVSWYQQTPGQGLQFLFEYFSETQRNKGNFPGRFSGRQFSNSRSEMNVSTLELGDSALYLCASILAGGADTQYFGPGTRLTVL.

The J gene is TRBJ1-3, the V gene TRBV9; TCRdb lists TRBD1, though no DNA is available to test this call. CDR1 and CDR2 from the germline V gene are SGDLS and YYNGEE. This CDR3 region has 16 residues. CDR3 sequence reads: CASSVSGGGSGNTIYF.

The CDR3: CASSESGQGAWSYNSPLHF. J is TRBJ1-6 and V is TRBV25-1; checking the TCRdb D call of TRBD1 is not possible without DNA. Germline CDR1 reads MGHDK; CDR2 reads SYGVNS. The CDR3 sequence is 19 residues long.

The rearrangement links TRBV15 to TRBJ1-2; TCRdb indicates TRBD1, and absent DNA this call remains unverified. Germline CDR1 LNHNV, CDR2 YYDKDF (reference sequence). The CDR3 covers 17 residues. The CDR3 spells CATSREPRQSGRYGYTF.

The CDR3 protein is CASSGLAGYQETQYF. The chain is built from TRBV2 and TRBJ2-5; the D gene TCRdb calls, TRBD2, cannot be checked with no DNA. CDR1 is SNHLY, CDR2 FYNNEI, per germline. The CDR3 runs 15 residues.

The chain joins TRBV7-2 to TRBJ2-2; absent DNA, TCRdb's TRBD2 call cannot be checked. This CDR3 contains 16 residues. Germline CDR1 is SGHTA and CDR2 is FQGNSA. CDR3 sequence reads: CASSLAQGLAGGELFF.

The chain joins TRBV4-3 to TRBJ2-3; lacking DNA, the TRBD2 call made by TCRdb goes unchecked. The CDR3 totals 19 residues. Germline CDR1 and CDR2: LGHNA and YSLEER. The CDR3 protein is CASSPTGLAGGCPADTQYF.

The chain employs TRBV27 and TRBJ2-1. The CDR3 runs to 15 residues. Germline V gene lookup returns CDR1 MNHEY and CDR2 SMNVEV (reference sequence). CDR3: CASSPRGSAIHEQFF.

The chain has TRBV10-3 and TRBJ1-3. Germline V gene sequence: CDR1 ENHRY, CDR2 SYGVKD. CDR3 size: 14 residues. The CDR3 protein is CAIKGQTSGNTIYF.

The chain uses TRBV7-2 and TRBJ2-7; TCRdb names TRBD1, which stays unverified in the absence of DNA. Per the germline V gene, CDR1 is SGHTA and CDR2 is FQGNSA. This CDR3 contains 14 residues. The CDR3 is CASRPDRWMDEQYF.

The chain links TRBV7-2 to TRBJ1-2; the TRBD1 assignment by TCRdb is unverifiable without DNA. The germline gives CDR1 SGHTA, CDR2 FQGNSA. This CDR3 is built from 14 residues. CDR3 amino acids: CASSQRQGSYGYTF.